This is a list of T cell receptor beta chains from one sample in a study of CD8 T cell repertoires and HIV-1 epitope variants. Their antigens remain unidentified. Clones were sequenced by immunoSEQ multiplex PCR, and TCRdb holds only the in-frame ones, with some missing. The data show around 4,000 clones, about 63% seen once. The sequenced sample was cultured CD8+ T cells derived from PBMCs. These receptors all come from a male donor with HIV. CDR3s include the opening cysteine and the closing phenylalanine or tryptophan. Each record gives: J gene, CDR3 length, clone size, V gene, D gene, CDR3 protein, CDR3 DNA. D genes are given only for firm matches. Rows give clone size only sometimes, using once, few, many, or a class for an expanded clone.

J gene: TRBJ2-5; CDR3 length: 12; clone size: few; V gene: TRBV30; D gene: NA; CDR3 protein: CAWSAVRETQYF; CDR3 DNA: TGTGCCTGGAGTGCGGTCCGGGAGACCCAGTACTTC
J gene: TRBJ2-1; CDR3 length: 15; clone size: few; V gene: TRBV5-8; D gene: TRBD1; CDR3 protein: CASSPPGQGDNEQFF; CDR3 DNA: TGTGCCAGCAGCCCCCCGGGACAGGGGGACAATGAGCAGTTCTTC
J gene: TRBJ2-7; CDR3 length: 14; clone size: few; V gene: TRBV5-1; D gene: NA; CDR3 protein: CASSRTPEGNEQYF; CDR3 DNA: TGCGCCAGCAGCCGCACCCCGGAGGGTAACGAGCAGTACTTC
J gene: TRBJ1-2; CDR3 length: 16; clone size: NA; V gene: TRBV28; D gene: NA; CDR3 protein: CASSLDPTDFNYGYTF; CDR3 DNA: TGTGCCAGCAGTCTGGACCCGACAGATTTTAACTATGGCTACACCTTC
J gene: TRBJ1-2; CDR3 length: 11; clone size: few; V gene: TRBV29-1; D gene: NA; CDR3 protein: CSVTDSYGYTF; CDR3 DNA: TGCAGCGTTACGGACAGTTATGGCTACACCTTC
J gene: TRBJ2-1; CDR3 length: 16; clone size: few; V gene: TRBV19; D gene: NA; CDR3 protein: CASSAAWGGRYNEQFF; CDR3 DNA: TGTGCCAGTAGTGCAGCCTGGGGCGGGCGTTACAATGAGCAGTTCTTC
J gene: TRBJ2-5; CDR3 length: 13; clone size: NA; V gene: TRBV7-7; D gene: NA; CDR3 protein: CASSLFAGETQYF; CDR3 DNA: TGTGCCAGCAGCTTATTTGCGGGGGAGACCCAGTACTTC
J gene: TRBJ2-5; CDR3 length: 14; clone size: NA; V gene: TRBV7-2; D gene: TRBD2; CDR3 protein: CASSLVAGEETQYF; CDR3 DNA: TGTGCCAGCAGCTTAGTGGCGGGAGAAGAGACCCAGTACTTC
J gene: TRBJ1-3; CDR3 length: 11; clone size: NA; V gene: TRBV19; D gene: NA; CDR3 protein: CASRSGNTIYF; CDR3 DNA: TGTGCCAGTAGGAGCGGAAACACCATATATTTT
J gene: TRBJ1-1; CDR3 length: 12; clone size: few; V gene: TRBV15; D gene: NA; CDR3 protein: CASGGVNTEAFF; CDR3 DNA: TGTGCCTCGGGCGGGGTAAACACTGAAGCTTTCTTT
J gene: TRBJ2-7; CDR3 length: 13; clone size: NA; V gene: TRBV28; D gene: TRBD2; CDR3 protein: CASSETSGYEQYF; CDR3 DNA: TGTGCCAGCAGCGAGACTAGCGGCTACGAGCAGTACTTC
J gene: TRBJ1-2; CDR3 length: 14; clone size: few; V gene: TRBV11-1; D gene: NA; CDR3 protein: CASSPGTSDYGYTF; CDR3 DNA: TGTGCCAGCAGCCCTGGGACTTCTGACTATGGCTACACCTTC
J gene: TRBJ2-5; CDR3 length: 15; clone size: NA; V gene: TRBV10-3; D gene: TRBD2; CDR3 protein: CAISDPAGGGETQYF; CDR3 DNA: TGTGCCATCAGTGACCCAGCGGGAGGTGGAGAGACCCAGTACTTC
J gene: TRBJ2-7; CDR3 length: 20; clone size: NA; V gene: TRBV28; D gene: TRBD2; CDR3 protein: CASSLWAGHTSGRIPDEQYF; CDR3 DNA: TGTGCCAGCAGTTTGTGGGCAGGACATACTAGCGGGAGGATCCCTGACGAGCAGTACTTC
J gene: TRBJ2-7; CDR3 length: 15; clone size: NA; V gene: TRBV27; D gene: NA; CDR3 protein: CASSLSGTDLYEQYF; CDR3 DNA: TGTGCCAGCAGTTTAAGCGGAACAGATCTTTACGAGCAGTACTTC
J gene: TRBJ1-1; CDR3 length: 15; clone size: few; V gene: TRBV6-6; D gene: NA; CDR3 protein: CASSLVEGLNTEAFF; CDR3 DNA: TGTGCCAGCAGTCTAGTAGAGGGCCTGAACACTGAAGCTTTCTTT
J gene: TRBJ2-1; CDR3 length: 16; clone size: NA; V gene: TRBV2; D gene: TRBD2; CDR3 protein: CASSEVRAGAYNEQFF; CDR3 DNA: TGTGCCAGCAGTGAAGTTCGAGCGGGGGCTTATAATGAGCAGTTCTTC
J gene: TRBJ2-5; CDR3 length: 15; clone size: few; V gene: TRBV7-6; D gene: TRBD1; CDR3 protein: CASRPGTGWQETQYF; CDR3 DNA: TGTGCCAGCAGACCCGGGACAGGGTGGCAAGAGACCCAGTACTTC
J gene: TRBJ2-7; CDR3 length: 16; clone size: NA; V gene: TRBV13; D gene: NA; CDR3 protein: CASSLGPPTASYEQYF; CDR3 DNA: TGTGCCAGCAGCTTGGGACCGCCGACTGCCTCCTACGAGCAGTACTTC
J gene: TRBJ2-7; CDR3 length: 15; clone size: NA; V gene: TRBV14; D gene: TRBD1; CDR3 protein: CASSLGQGGSYEQYF; CDR3 DNA: TGTGCCAGCAGCCTCGGACAGGGGGGGTCCTACGAGCAGTACTTC
J gene: TRBJ2-1; CDR3 length: 15; clone size: NA; V gene: TRBV19; D gene: NA; CDR3 protein: CASSIVPNRGNEQFF; CDR3 DNA: TGTGCCAGTAGTATAGTCCCCAATAGGGGCAATGAGCAGTTCTTC
J gene: TRBJ1-2; CDR3 length: 13; clone size: few; V gene: TRBV10-3; D gene: NA; CDR3 protein: CAIIIPQGNGYTF; CDR3 DNA: TGTGCCATCATCATTCCACAGGGTAACGGCTACACCTTC
J gene: TRBJ2-7; CDR3 length: 12; clone size: NA; V gene: TRBV5-4; D gene: NA; CDR3 protein: CASRAGNYEQYF; CDR3 DNA: TGTGCCAGCAGAGCCGGGAACTACGAGCAGTACTTC
J gene: TRBJ2-7; CDR3 length: 11; clone size: NA; V gene: TRBV27; D gene: NA; CDR3 protein: CASSLGDEQYF; CDR3 DNA: TGTGCCAGCAGTTTAGGGGACGAGCAGTACTTC
J gene: TRBJ1-2; CDR3 length: 15; clone size: few; V gene: TRBV4-3; D gene: NA; CDR3 protein: CASSQSRGLNYGYTF; CDR3 DNA: TGCGCCAGCAGCCAGTCGCGGGGGCTGAACTATGGCTACACCTTC
J gene: TRBJ2-7; CDR3 length: 13; clone size: NA; V gene: TRBV7-9; D gene: NA; CDR3 protein: CASSLGPPYEQYF; CDR3 DNA: TGTGCCAGCAGCTTAGGACCTCCCTACGAGCAGTACTTC
J gene: TRBJ1-5; CDR3 length: 14; clone size: large; V gene: TRBV7-9; D gene: NA; CDR3 protein: CASSPSYSNQPQHF; CDR3 DNA: TGTGCCAGCAGCCCGAGCTATAGCAATCAGCCCCAGCATTTT
J gene: TRBJ2-7; CDR3 length: 14; clone size: NA; V gene: TRBV29-1; D gene: TRBD1; CDR3 protein: CSVEGTGGDYEQYF; CDR3 DNA: TGCAGCGTTGAGGGGACAGGGGGAGATTACGAGCAGTACTTC
J gene: TRBJ2-7; CDR3 length: 14; clone size: once; V gene: TRBV11-1; D gene: NA; CDR3 protein: CASSYRDKTYEQYF; CDR3 DNA: TGTGCCAGCAGCTACCGGGACAAGACCTACGAGCAGTACTTC
J gene: TRBJ2-2; CDR3 length: 16; clone size: NA; V gene: TRBV13; D gene: NA; CDR3 protein: CASSSAEWGILGELFF; CDR3 DNA: TGTGCCAGCAGCTCCGCGGAATGGGGGATTTTAGGGGAGCTGTTTTTT
J gene: TRBJ2-1; CDR3 length: 16; clone size: NA; V gene: TRBV5-4; D gene: TRBD1; CDR3 protein: CASSQVTGGSYNEQFF; CDR3 DNA: TGTGCCAGCAGCCAGGTAACAGGGGGCTCCTACAATGAGCAGTTCTTC
J gene: TRBJ2-1; CDR3 length: 14; clone size: NA; V gene: TRBV5-1; D gene: NA; CDR3 protein: CASSLNRGTNEQFF; CDR3 DNA: TGCGCCAGCAGCTTGAACCGGGGTACCAATGAGCAGTTCTTC
J gene: TRBJ2-7; CDR3 length: 13; clone size: NA; V gene: TRBV6-6; D gene: NA; CDR3 protein: CASSSGPGYEQYF; CDR3 DNA: TGTGCCAGCAGTTCGGGACCGGGCTACGAGCAGTACTTC
J gene: TRBJ2-3; CDR3 length: 14; clone size: few; V gene: TRBV6-5; D gene: NA; CDR3 protein: CASSPGLRDGTQYF; CDR3 DNA: TGTGCCAGCAGTCCTGGACTGAGAGACGGTACGCAGTATTTT
J gene: TRBJ2-7; CDR3 length: 16; clone size: NA; V gene: TRBV29-1; D gene: TRBD2; CDR3 protein: CSVTKGLAGGIHEQYF; CDR3 DNA: TGCAGCGTGACAAAGGGGCTAGCGGGGGGGATCCACGAGCAGTACTTC
J gene: TRBJ2-7; CDR3 length: 15; clone size: NA; V gene: TRBV6-5; D gene: TRBD2; CDR3 protein: CASSYSSGSSYEQYF; CDR3 DNA: TGTGCCAGCAGTTATTCTAGCGGGAGCTCCTACGAGCAGTACTTC
J gene: TRBJ2-7; CDR3 length: 12; clone size: few; V gene: TRBV25-1; D gene: NA; CDR3 protein: CASSPQGNEQYF; CDR3 DNA: TGTGCCAGCAGTCCTCAGGGAAACGAGCAGTACTTC
J gene: TRBJ1-2; CDR3 length: 15; clone size: NA; V gene: TRBV14; D gene: NA; CDR3 protein: CASSQDEGGYYGYTF; CDR3 DNA: TGTGCCAGCAGCCAAGATGAGGGGGGTTACTATGGCTACACCTTC
J gene: TRBJ2-7; CDR3 length: 14; clone size: NA; V gene: TRBV9; D gene: TRBD1; CDR3 protein: CASSVSTGSYEQYF; CDR3 DNA: TGTGCCAGCAGCGTTTCGACAGGGTCCTACGAGCAGTACTTC
J gene: TRBJ2-3; CDR3 length: 15; clone size: NA; V gene: TRBV19; D gene: TRBD2; CDR3 protein: CASDSRGGETDTQYF; CDR3 DNA: TGTGCCAGTGATTCGCGGGGGGGCGAAACAGATACGCAGTATTTT
J gene: TRBJ1-2; CDR3 length: 14; clone size: NA; V gene: TRBV6-6; D gene: NA; CDR3 protein: CASRRTLEVYGYTF; CDR3 DNA: TGTGCCAGCAGGAGGACGTTAGAGGTCTATGGCTACACCTTC
J gene: TRBJ2-7; CDR3 length: 14; clone size: once; V gene: TRBV25-1; D gene: NA; CDR3 protein: CASSERGRFYEQYF; CDR3 DNA: TGTGCCAGCAGTGAAAGGGGACGATTCTACGAGCAGTACTTC
J gene: TRBJ1-2; CDR3 length: 13; clone size: once; V gene: TRBV28; D gene: NA; CDR3 protein: CASSLLAARGYTF; CDR3 DNA: TGTGCCAGCAGTTTATTGGCCGCAAGAGGCTACACCTTC
J gene: TRBJ2-3; CDR3 length: 12; clone size: NA; V gene: TRBV9; D gene: NA; CDR3 protein: CASSASGDTQYF; CDR3 DNA: TGTGCCAGCAGCGCTTCAGGGGATACGCAGTATTTT
J gene: TRBJ2-7; CDR3 length: 16; clone size: NA; V gene: TRBV2; D gene: NA; CDR3 protein: CASRETVFLGSDEQYF; CDR3 DNA: TGTGCCAGCAGGGAGACAGTCTTCCTCGGATCGGACGAGCAGTACTTC
J gene: TRBJ2-7; CDR3 length: 14; clone size: few; V gene: TRBV16; D gene: NA; CDR3 protein: CASSQRRGEGEQYF; CDR3 DNA: TGTGCCAGCAGCCAACGGAGGGGCGAAGGCGAGCAGTACTTC
J gene: TRBJ1-2; CDR3 length: 12; clone size: NA; V gene: TRBV21-1; D gene: NA; CDR3 protein: CASSKPLGLYTF; CDR3 DNA: TGTGCCAGCAGCAAACCCCTGGGCTTATACACCTTC
J gene: TRBJ1-2; CDR3 length: 17; clone size: NA; V gene: TRBV4-1; D gene: TRBD1; CDR3 protein: CASSQDRQGAQDYGYTF; CDR3 DNA: TGCGCCAGCAGCCAAGATCGACAGGGGGCTCAGGACTATGGCTACACCTTC
J gene: TRBJ2-6; CDR3 length: 18; clone size: medium-sized; V gene: TRBV6-1; D gene: NA; CDR3 protein: CASSEATRVTGTANVLTF; CDR3 DNA: TGTGCCAGCAGTGAAGCGACGAGGGTGACAGGCACTGCCAACGTCCTGACTTTC